The clone carrying this TCR beta chain was counted only a few times. What it binds is unknown. The sample is drawn from a study of CD8 T cells in ankylosing spondylitis. With molecular barcodes, quantitative 5'-RACE was used to make the TCR beta libraries. TCRdb passed the 5' RACE reads through MiXCR, listing each CDR3 protein once. There are nearly 250,000 distinct CDR3 sequences in the sample; under 35% occur only once, and 4% to 5% lies in the top ten. This CDR3 is built from 15 residues. CDR1 and CDR2 (germline): MNHEY, SVGAGI. J was trimmed by 2 bases and V by 2 bases; bases with no gene match: 0. General study findings and limits: Enrichment of disease-linked clones was reportedly significant in matched ankylosing spondylitis synovial fluid.

The TCR comes from a male donor with ankylosing spondylitis or in good health (not recorded which). The material sequenced was blood, either unsorted or a sorted T cell fraction (not recorded which). The chain joins TRBV6-5 to TRBJ1-2; 12 bases match TRBD1. This CDR3 reads CASSYGTGGNYGYTF. CDR3 nucleotides: TGTGCCAGCAGTTACGGGACAGGGGGCAACTATGGCTACACCTTC.